This paragraph reports one T cell receptor (beta chain). This specimen belongs to a study of regulatory T cells in long-lasting Graves disease. Specified time point: newly diagnosed GD, antithyroid drugs for less than 3 months. Researchers made the TCR library from RNA that was extracted from PBMCs. Construction of the TCR beta libraries employed iRepertoire HTBI primers in conjunction with Arm-PCR of CDR3 regions. MiXCR was run by TCRdb on the multiplex PCR reads, yielding one entry per CDR3 protein. The sample holds roughly 440,000 distinct CDR3 sequences, about a sixth seen once. Germline V gene sequence: CDR1 SGDLS, CDR2 YYNGEE. The length of the CDR3 is 12 residues. V was cut by 3 bases and J by 6 bases, with 8 bases left in between. In addition, the sample was reused for a study of T cells in Graves' hyperthyroidism and ophthalmopathy.

This TCR derives from a woman aged 18-29 years with Graves disease. Sequences were derived from peripheral blood mononuclear cells (PBMCs), sampled at new diagnosis, from a patient treated with antithyroid drugs. This chain joins TRBV9 and TRBJ2-3; no clear D gene. The CDR3 loop is CASSGAVDTQYF. Written as DNA, the CDR3 is TGTGCCAGCAGCGGGGCGGTGGATACGCAGTATTTT. The full variable domain, with the rest looked up from reference TRBV9 and TRBJ2-3, is DSGVTQTPKHLITATGQRVTLRCSPRSGDLSVYWYQQSLDQGLQFLIQYYNGEERAKGNILERFSAQQFPDLHSELNLSSLELGDSALYFCASSGAVDTQYFGPGTRLTVL.